Listed here is a single T cell receptor beta chain. No cognate antigen has been identified for it. No much larger clone is present one base from it, and per-base qualities are unavailable. The method was the immunoSEQ multiplex PCR assay. The hsTCRB Kit was used according to the manufacturer's protocol to amplify rearranged TCR beta chain sequences. An Illumina MiSeq was used to sequence the TCRB libraries. Per the original workflow: The kit vendor's proprietary platform handled demultiplexing, trimming and gene mapping. Entries here come from immuneACCESS through TCRdb and include only in-frame sequences with V and J called. Some clones fail to appear in such tables; in the studies checked, an unresolved V gene covers under half of the shortfall, and the cause of the remainder is unknown. The V and J calls and clone size come from that table; D and trimming were worked out from the DNA. This sample is represented by tens of thousands of clones; roughly 87% of them were singletons. The ten largest clones capture under 4.5% of the sample.

Explained via the paper, the time point label denotes: week 47, end of study. Every vaccine dose consisted of 300 ug of a 20-mer mutant IDH1 peptide in Montanide, administered subcutaneously together with topical imiquimod. Across visits V03 through V10, patients got a total of eight vaccinations, given in weeks 1, 3, 5, 7, 11, 15, 19 and 23. The donors had newly diagnosed IDH1-mutant astrocytomas of WHO grade 3 or 4 that showed loss of nuclear ATRX. The samples were drawn from NOA16, a multicentre, single-arm, open-label phase I trial in Germany that tested a mutant IDH1 peptide vaccine in humans for the first time. The DNeasy Blood and Tissue Kit was used to extract genomic DNA from EDTA blood for TCRB sequencing. This sample is drawn from a study of a mutant IDH1 vaccine in newly diagnosed glioma listed by TCRdb under 2021. Regarding the complete study: Vaccination began 4-6 weeks after radiotherapy alone, or alongside temozolomide cycles in the chemotherapy-containing groups. Of the roughly 32 patients who were treated, around 62% were male and approximately 40% were female, and the mean age was around 40 years. Before enrollment, patients had received standard therapy of radiotherapy alone, temozolomide alone, or radiochemotherapy with temozolomide; most received the combination. Visit V12 was the week-35 safety follow-up and visit V13 was the week-47 end of study. Six visits were used for peripheral blood collection: V03 (baseline), V05, V07, V10, V12 and V13. For exploratory analyses, about two dozen treated patients had longitudinal TCRB deep sequencing done wherever samples were available. What the research found in general, with its limitations: Pseudoprogression seemed to be unrelated to changes in the top peripheral T cell clonotypes found by TCRB sequencing. Immune responses induced by the vaccine were seen in approximately 92% of patients across multiple MHC alleles. Availability determined which PBMC samples were chosen for TCRB deep sequencing. The authors noted that analyses of patient blood samples could not be reproduced because of sample limitations.

V is cut by 3 bases and J by 5 bases, and the space between the germline ends is 16 bases. The germline V gene specifies MNHEY as CDR1 and SVGAGI as CDR2. The CDR3 covers 15 residues, taking in both the cysteine and the phenylalanine. Just the 45-base CDR3 DNA is kept, in frame starting at base 1. The sample consisted of PBMCs, taken from a glioma patient whose treatment included an IDH1 peptide vaccine. This TCR derives from a man aged 25-45 years with glioma. The V gene is TRBV6-5 and the J gene is TRBJ1-2, with no confidently assigned D gene. CDR3 region: CASSYSPKQTYGYTF. The DNA is TGTGCCAGCAGTTATAGTCCGAAGCAAACTTATGGCTACACCTTC.